This paragraph reports one T cell receptor beta chain. As yet, its antigen is unknown. The V end lost 2 bases, the J end lost 7 bases, and 18 bases lay between the germline ends. CDR3 length: 16 residues. The V gene's germline CDR1 is MDHEN and CDR2 SYDVKM. The assay was immunoSEQ multiplex PCR, and TCRdb's table has in-frame clones only and misses some. Of tens of thousands of clones listed, around 90% were seen once; the top ten hold roughly 29%. The data originate from a study of T cell responses to AZD1222 COVID-19 vaccine. Notes on the study in general: AZD1222 recipients seropositive at baseline numbered only 5 or 6.

V usage is TRBV28 and J usage is TRBJ2-1, with D tentatively TRBD2 (6 bases). This clonotype originated in an adult who received the MenACWY meningococcal vaccine as a control. Source: peripheral blood, taken 28 days after the second dose of the MenACWY control vaccine. CDR3 nucleotide sequence: TGTGCCAGCAGTTTAACTGGGACTCCGTTATTTAATGAGCAGTTCTTC. Protein sequence: CASSLTGTPLFNEQFF.